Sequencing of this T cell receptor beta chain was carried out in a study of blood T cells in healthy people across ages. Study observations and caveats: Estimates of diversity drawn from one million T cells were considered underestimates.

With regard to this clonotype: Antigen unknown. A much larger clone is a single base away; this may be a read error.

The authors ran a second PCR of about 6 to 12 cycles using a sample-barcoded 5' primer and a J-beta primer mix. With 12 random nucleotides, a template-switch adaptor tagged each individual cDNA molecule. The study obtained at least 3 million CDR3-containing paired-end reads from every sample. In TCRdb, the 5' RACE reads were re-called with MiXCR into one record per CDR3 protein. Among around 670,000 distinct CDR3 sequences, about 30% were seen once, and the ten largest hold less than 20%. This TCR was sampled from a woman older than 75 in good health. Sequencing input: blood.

This CDR3 reads CSVGGRGRRTEAFF. The CDR3 bases are TGCAGCGTTGGGGGCAGGGGGCGCCGGACTGAAGCTTTCTTT. This sequence joins TRBV29-1 and TRBJ1-1; 8 nucleotides agree with TRBD1. This CDR3 contains 14 residues. Germline CDR1 reads SQVTM; CDR2 reads ANQGSEA. V was pared by 4 bases and J by 5 bases, with 9 bases of the junction left unmatched.